This T cell receptor beta chain was obtained from a study of OX40 agonist ivuxolimab in advanced cancers. Broader study findings: Expanded clones belonging to CD8+ T cells outnumbered, on average, those of CD4+.

Concerning this clone itself: As yet, its antigen is unknown.

Germline V lookup: CDR1 MNHEY, CDR2 SVGAGI. There are 13 residues in the CDR3. Profiling relied on immunoSEQ multiplex PCR, and the TCRdb table lists in-frame clones only, not all of them. The data hold about 82,000 clones, with 92% observed a single time. This clonotype was sampled from an adult with an advanced solid tumor such as melanoma, head and neck, liver or kidney cancer. Here the sequenced sample was CD4+ or CD8+ T cells sorted from blood, taken in a trial of the OX40 agonist ivuxolimab. This chain uses TRBV6-5 with TRBJ2-5; TRBD1 aligns across 8 bases. Gene TRBJ2-7 matches the end of the DNA better, so the J call may be wrong. The CDR3 protein is CASRGTGAYEQYF. CDR3 nucleotide sequence: TGTGCCAGCAGGGGGACAGGAGCCTACGAGCAGTACTTC.